One sample yielded the 14 T cell receptor beta chains listed below, sequenced in a study of shared clonotypes between healthy human individuals. The naive CD8 fraction comprised CD45RO-negative cells positively selected for CCR7 and excluded terminally differentiated effector memory CD45RA+ cells. The protocol was immunoSEQ multiplex PCR, while the TCRdb copy is restricted to in-frame clones and leaves out a portion. The data contain 550,000 to 600,000 clones, about 98% of them singletons. Sequencing was done on a sample of naive CD8+ T cells sorted from blood. The receptors shown here come from a man younger than 45 in good health.

This chain links TRBV7-9 with TRBJ1-2, with a tentative D call TRBD1 (6 bases). The CDR3 runs to 14 residues. Germline V gene lookup returns CDR1 SEHNR and CDR2 FQNEAQ (reference sequence). The V end lost 3 bases, the J end lost 5 bases, and 13 bases lay between the germline ends. The CDR3 is CASSLTGGLYGYTF. CDR3 DNA: TGTGCCAGCAGCTTGACAGGTGGATTATATGGCTACACCTTC. Full variable domain (rest looked up from reference TRBV7-9 and TRBJ1-2): DTGVSQNPRHKITKRGQNVTFRCDPISEHNRLYWYRQTLGQGPEFLTYFQNEAQLEKSRLLSDRFSAERPKGSFSTLEIQRTEQGDSAMYLCASSLTGGLYGYTFGSGTRLTVV.

This clone was detected only once. The chain has TRBV15 and TRBJ2-7; 7 bases line up with TRBD2. J was trimmed by 4 bases and V by 5 bases; bases with no gene match: 5. The CDR3 spans 13 residues. CDR1 is LNHNV, CDR2 YYDKDF, per germline (reference sequence). In DNA, the CDR3 is TGTGCCACCAGCTTAGGGCGGGGGTACGAGCAGTACTTC. As protein: CATSLGRGYEQYF.

The CDR3 loop is CASSQGHSYEQYF. For the CDR3, the DNA is TGTGCCAGCAGCCAGGGACACTCCTACGAGCAGTACTTC. This chain joins TRBV5-4 and TRBJ2-7; a possible D gene is TRBD1 (6 bases). This CDR3 is 13 amino acids long. Germline lookup yields CDR1 SGHNT and CDR2 YYREEE (reference sequence). Deletions cut 4 bases from V and 0 bases from J, with 8 bases between.

The genes are TRBV6-6 and TRBJ1-4; possibly TRBD1 for D (5 bases). The V gene's germline CDR1 is MNHNY and CDR2 SVGAGI (reference sequence). This CDR3 contains 15 residues. The V end was cut by 0 bases, the J end by 8 bases, with 13 bases between. CDR3 sequence: CASSYSAKGSEKLFF. The CDR3 bases are TGTGCCAGCAGTTACTCGGCGAAGGGGAGCGAAAAACTGTTTTTT.

V usage is TRBV5-1 and J usage is TRBJ2-3; 10 nucleotides align to TRBD1. Trimming at V came to 6 bases and at J to 0 bases, leaving 7 bases not matched to a gene. The CDR3 is made up of 16 amino acids. CDR1 is SGHRS, CDR2 YFSETQ, per germline. CDR3: CASTSWGQGSTDTQYF. In DNA, the CDR3 is TGCGCCAGCACCTCGTGGGGACAGGGGAGCACAGATACGCAGTATTTT.

This CDR3 is CASSRLDSSYEQYF. The CDR3 coding sequence is TGTGCCAGCAGCCGACTTGACAGTTCCTACGAGCAGTACTTC. V gene TRBV7-9 combines with J gene TRBJ2-7, with a weak D call TRBD1 (5 bases). From germline, CDR1 is SEHNR and CDR2 FQNEAQ (reference sequence). V lost 5 bases to trimming and J lost 1 base, with 12 bases between them. CDR3 length: 14 residues.

The rearrangement uses TRBV7-2 and TRBJ2-5; D is possibly TRBD2 (5 bases). The last part of the DNA fits TRBJ2-7 better; the J call may be wrong. The CDR3 runs 16 residues. Per germline, CDR1 SGHTA and CDR2 FQGNSA. The CDR3 sequence: CASTTGKPPDGYEQYF. The CDR3 region has the DNA TGTGCCAGCACCACCGGGAAACCACCTGACGGCTACGAGCAGTACTTC.

Only one count was recorded for this clone. Germline is not matched at one junction end, which may reflect a read error. This chain links TRBV7-9 with TRBJ2-7; 11 bases are shared with TRBD2. The CDR3 length is 14 residues. The germline V gene has CDR1 SEHNR and CDR2 FQNEAQ (reference sequence). In DNA form, the CDR3 reads TGTGCCAGCAGTTTAGCGGGAGGGCCTGACGAGCAGTACTTC. This gives the protein CASSLAGGPDEQYF.

The chain is built from TRBV9 and TRBJ2-7; D unresolved. The CDR3 sequence is 13 residues long. The V gene's germline CDR1 is SGDLS and CDR2 YYNGEE. V dropped 0 bases and J dropped 7 bases, with 11 bases sitting between them. The CDR3 spells CASSVVSDGEQYF. For the CDR3, the DNA is TGTGCCAGCAGCGTAGTAAGCGATGGGGAGCAGTACTTC.

The chain has TRBV15 and TRBJ2-2; 11 nucleotides line up with TRBD2. Per the germline V gene, CDR1 is LNHNV and CDR2 is YYDKDF (reference sequence). Trimming at V came to 0 bases and at J to 8 bases, leaving 8 bases not matched to a gene. This CDR3 comprises 17 residues. In DNA form, the CDR3 reads TGTGCCACCAGCAGAGATCAGGGTAGCGGGAGGGCTGGGGAGCTGTTTTTT. It encodes CATSRDQGSGRAGELFF.

V usage is TRBV4-3 and J usage is TRBJ2-7; no firm D call. The CDR3 is made up of 17 amino acids. V was clipped by 0 bases and J by 0 bases, with 15 bases between them. The germline CDR1 and CDR2 sequences are LGHNA and YSLEER. DNA of the CDR3: TGCGCCAGCAGCCAAGATCGACAAAATCTAGTCTCCTACGAGCAGTACTTC. This translates into CASSQDRQNLVSYEQYF.

As concerns this clone: Other DNA sequences in this sample translate to the same CDR3. The rearrangement links TRBV7-9 to TRBJ2-7, with unresolved D. Looked up from germline, CDR1 is SEHNR and CDR2 is FQNEAQ (reference sequence). The CDR3 extends over 11 amino acids. The germline V and J ends were trimmed by 5 bases and 2 bases, with 4 bases remaining between them. The CDR3 nucleotides are TGTGCCAGCAGCGGAACCTACGAGCAGTACTTC. This encodes CASSGTYEQYF.

The V gene is TRBV27, the J gene TRBJ2-1; either TRBD1 or TRBD2 may supply D (5 bases each). V lost 6 bases and J 0 bases, leaving 15 bases between the germline ends. Germline V lookup: CDR1 MNHEY, CDR2 SMNVEV (reference sequence). The CDR3 length is 16 residues. The CDR3 region is CASSQLGDGSYNEQFF. The CDR3 DNA reads as TGTGCCAGCAGCCAGTTGGGGGACGGCTCCTACAATGAGCAGTTCTTC.

There are a few counts of this clone. The chain employs TRBV27 and TRBJ1-4; the D gene is possibly TRBD1 (5 bases). The CDR3 is 14 amino acids. CDR1 and CDR2 from the germline V gene are MNHEY and SMNVEV (reference sequence). V gave up 3 bases and J gave up 4 bases, with 9 bases separating them. As DNA, the CDR3 is TGTGCCAGCAGTTTGTTAGGGGTTAATGAAAAACTGTTTTTT. Its protein product is CASSLLGVNEKLFF.